Listed here is a single T cell receptor (beta chain). The antigen is unknown. This specimen belongs to a study of T cell responses to AZD1222 COVID-19 vaccine. Study-level points and caveats: Vaccination with two AZD1222 doses was followed by a rise in Spike-specific TCR breadth and depth.

Profiled with immunoSEQ multiplex PCR; TCRdb holds only in-frame clones, not every one. In the table there are about 89,000 clones, about 86% of which are singletons. The receptor's source is an adult who received the AZD1222 COVID-19 vaccine. The specimen comprised peripheral blood, sampled 28 days after the second AZD1222 dose.

Here the CDR3 reads CASGPGTSGETQYF. The CDR3 DNA reads as TGTGCCAGCGGCCCCGGGACTAGCGGGGAGACCCAGTACTTC. The chain employs TRBV4-2 and TRBJ2-5; 12 positions agree with TRBD2. The V segment lost 8 bases and the J segment 5 bases; nucleotides outside the gene matches: 6. Germline-derived CDR1 and CDR2 are LGHNA and YNFKEQ. The CDR3 totals 14 residues.